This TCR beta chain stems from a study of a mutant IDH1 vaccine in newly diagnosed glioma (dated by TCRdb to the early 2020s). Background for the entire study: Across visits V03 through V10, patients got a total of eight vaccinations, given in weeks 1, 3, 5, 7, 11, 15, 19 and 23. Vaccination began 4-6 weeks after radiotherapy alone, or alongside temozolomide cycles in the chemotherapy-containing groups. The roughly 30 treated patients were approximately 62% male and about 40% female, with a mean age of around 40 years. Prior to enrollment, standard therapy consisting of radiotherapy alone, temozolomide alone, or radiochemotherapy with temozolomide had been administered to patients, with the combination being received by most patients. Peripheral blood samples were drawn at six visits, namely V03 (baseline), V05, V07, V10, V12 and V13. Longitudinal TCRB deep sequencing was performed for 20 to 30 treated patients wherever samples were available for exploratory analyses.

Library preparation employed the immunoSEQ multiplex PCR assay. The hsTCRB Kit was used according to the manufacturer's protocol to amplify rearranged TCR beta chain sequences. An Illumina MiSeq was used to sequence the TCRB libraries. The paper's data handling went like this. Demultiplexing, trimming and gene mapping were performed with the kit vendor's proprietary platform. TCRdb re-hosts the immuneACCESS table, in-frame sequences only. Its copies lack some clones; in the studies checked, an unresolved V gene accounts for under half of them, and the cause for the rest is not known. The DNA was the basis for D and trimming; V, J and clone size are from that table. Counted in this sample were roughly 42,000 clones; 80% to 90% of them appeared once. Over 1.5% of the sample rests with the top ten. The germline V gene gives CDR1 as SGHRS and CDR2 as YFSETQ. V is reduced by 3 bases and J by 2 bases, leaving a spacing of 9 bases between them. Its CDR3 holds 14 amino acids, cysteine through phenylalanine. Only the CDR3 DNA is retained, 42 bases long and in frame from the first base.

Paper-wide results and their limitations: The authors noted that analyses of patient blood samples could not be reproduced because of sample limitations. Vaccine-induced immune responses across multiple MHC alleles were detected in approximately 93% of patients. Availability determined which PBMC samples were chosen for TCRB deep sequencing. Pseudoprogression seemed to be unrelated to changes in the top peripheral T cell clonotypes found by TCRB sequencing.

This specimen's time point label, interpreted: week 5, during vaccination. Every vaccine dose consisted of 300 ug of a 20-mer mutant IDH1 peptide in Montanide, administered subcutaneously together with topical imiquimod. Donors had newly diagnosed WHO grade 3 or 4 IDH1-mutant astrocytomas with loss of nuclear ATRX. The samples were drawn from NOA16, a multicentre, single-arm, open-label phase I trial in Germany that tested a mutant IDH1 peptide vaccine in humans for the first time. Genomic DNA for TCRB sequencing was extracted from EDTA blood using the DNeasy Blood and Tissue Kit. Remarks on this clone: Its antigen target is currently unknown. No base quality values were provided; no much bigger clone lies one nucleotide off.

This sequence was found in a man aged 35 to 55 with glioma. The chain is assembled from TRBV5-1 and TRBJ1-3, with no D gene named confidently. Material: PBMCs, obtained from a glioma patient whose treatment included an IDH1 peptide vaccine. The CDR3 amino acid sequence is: CASSSAGTGNTIYF. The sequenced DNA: TGCGCCAGCAGCTCGGCAGGAACTGGAAACACCATATATTTT. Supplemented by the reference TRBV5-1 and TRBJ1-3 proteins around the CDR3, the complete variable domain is KAGVTQTPRYLIKTRGQQVTLSCSPISGHRSVSWYQQTPGQGLQFLFEYFSETQRNKGNFPGRFSGRQFSNSRSEMNVSTLELGDSALYLCASSSAGTGNTIYFGEGSWLTVV.